This entry lists 21 T cell receptor beta chains sequenced from one sample in a study of human T cells and chemical hapten exposure. Indicated time point: patch test 1, 2 weeks after DPC sensitization. Documented treatment: therapeutic diphenylcyclopropenone sensitization with weekly scalp DPC. TCRdb re-called the RACE reads with MiXCR, one entry per CDR3 protein. The sample records roughly 86,000 distinct CDR3 sequences, roughly a tenth being singletons. Sequenced material: whole blood, taken in connection with sensitization to the hapten diphenylcyclopropenone (DPC). These TCRs come from a man between 40 and 49 years old with alopecia areata. Some clones in this sample may be carry-over from other donors' samples.

This clonotype was recorded at least ten times. The rearrangement uses TRBV29-1 and TRBJ2-4; 9 bases line up with TRBD2. Per germline, CDR1 SQVTM and CDR2 ANQGSEA. After removal of 3 bases from V and 8 bases from J, the junction contained 11 bases not matched to a gene. The CDR3 is 15 amino acids. The CDR3 region is CSVDGGRAPGHIQYF. As DNA, the CDR3 is TGCAGCGTTGACGGCGGGAGGGCGCCGGGCCACATTCAGTACTTC.

This clonotype was seen only a few times. This chain links TRBV20-1 with TRBJ1-1, with TRBD1 as a possible D gene (5 bases). Germline-derived CDR1 and CDR2 are DFQATT and SNEGSKA (reference sequence). V lost 7 bases, J lost 0 bases, and 15 bases lay in between. There are 14 residues in the CDR3. CDR3 sequence reads: CSVPQVRMNTEAFF. The CDR3 DNA follows: TGCAGTGTTCCACAGGTGAGAATGAACACTGAAGCTTTCTTT.

The sample holds a few counts of this clonotype. The V gene is TRBV29-1, the J gene TRBJ1-2; 10 nucleotides line up with TRBD1. CDR1 is SQVTM, CDR2 ANQGSEA, per germline. The CDR3 is 16 amino acids. V shed 4 bases and J 8 bases; nucleotides not matched to a gene: 16. CDR3 loop: CSVGGTGVPGMVGYTF. The CDR3 nucleotides are TGCAGCGTTGGGGGGACAGGGGTCCCCGGCATGGTGGGCTACACCTTC.

This clonotype has more than one count but fewer than ten. The chain uses TRBV7-2 and TRBJ2-3, with D tentatively TRBD2 (5 bases). The CDR3 extends over 14 amino acids. Germline V gene data show CDR1 as SGHTA and CDR2 as FQGNSA. V shed 6 bases and J shed 1 base, with 11 bases lying between them. The CDR3 spells CASSWTGGTDTQYF. CDR3 in DNA: TGTGCCAGCAGTTGGACTGGGGGCACAGATACGCAGTATTTT. The full variable domain, with the rest looked up from reference TRBV7-2 and TRBJ2-3, is GAGVSQSPSNKVTEKGKDVELRCDPISGHTALYWYRQSLGQGLEFLIYFQGNSAPDKSGLPSDRFSAERTGGSVSTLTIQRTQQEDSAVYLCASSWTGGTDTQYFGPGTRLTVL.

There are a few counts of this clonotype. This sequence joins TRBV27 and TRBJ2-3, with D possibly matching TRBD2 (6 bases). The CDR3 loop spans 15 amino acids. V shed 8 bases and J shed 1 base, with 16 bases lying between them. CDR1 MNHEY and CDR2 SMNVEV come from the germline V gene (reference sequence). CDR3 protein: CASRREPGRTDTQYF. CDR3 DNA: TGTGCCAGCCGGAGGGAACCGGGCCGCACAGATACGCAGTATTTT.

This clonotype was observed at least ten times. This chain links TRBV6-2 or TRBV6-3 with TRBJ2-3, with D perhaps TRBD2 (6 bases). The CDR3 runs 15 residues. Trimming removed 0 bases at V and 4 bases at J, with 11 bases between. Germline V gene lookup returns CDR1 MNHEY and CDR2 SVGEGT. This CDR3 reads CASSYSGTSADTQYF. In DNA form, the CDR3 reads TGTGCCAGCAGTTACTCGGGGACTTCCGCAGATACGCAGTATTTT.

This clonotype has more than one count but fewer than ten. The gene calls are TRBV29-1 and TRBJ1-2; TRBD1 matches at 8 bases. The CDR3 runs 13 residues. The V gene end was trimmed by 2 bases and the J gene end by 3 bases; junction bases not matched to a gene: 2. Germline V gene sequence: CDR1 SQVTM, CDR2 ANQGSEA. CDR3 residues: CSVEQGADYGYTF. CDR3 DNA: TGCAGCGTTGAACAGGGGGCCGACTATGGCTACACCTTC.

This clonotype was seen only a few times. The J gene is TRBJ2-1, the V gene TRBV7-9; a possible D gene is TRBD2 (6 bases). The CDR3 loop spans 13 amino acids. The germline CDR1 and CDR2 sequences are SEHNR and FQNEAQ (reference sequence). Trimming shortened V by 4 bases and J by 14 bases, and 18 bases separated the two germline ends. DNA for the CDR3: TGTGCCAGCAGCTCCGCGGACAAACCGGGAGAGTTCTTC. Protein product: CASSSADKPGEFF. The full variable domain, in which reference TRBV7-9 and TRBJ2-1 provide the parts outside the CDR3, is DTGVSQNPRHKITKRGQNVTFRCDPISEHNRLYWYRQTLGQGPEFLTYFQNEAQLEKSRLLSDRFSAERPKGSFSTLEIQRTEQGDSAMYLCASSSADKPGEFFGPGTRLTVL.

This clonotype has only a few counts. The chain is built from TRBV5-1 and TRBJ1-6, with a weak D call TRBD1 (6 bases). The CDR3 runs to 14 residues. V was clipped by 7 bases and J by 4 bases, with 12 bases between them. Germline values: CDR1 SGHRS, CDR2 YFSETQ. The CDR3 coding sequence is TGCGCCAGCTCACAGGGTGAATATAATTCACCCCTCCACTTT. Protein sequence: CASSQGEYNSPLHF.

The chain combines TRBV20-1 with TRBJ2-2; D is unresolved. V was pared by 8 bases and J by 1 base, with 8 bases between. There are 12 residues in the CDR3. Germline loops: CDR1 DFQATT, CDR2 SNEGSKA (reference sequence). The CDR3 protein is CSPHQNTGELFF. In DNA form, the CDR3 reads TGCAGTCCACATCAGAACACCGGGGAGCTGTTTTTT.

The rearrangement uses TRBV7-2 and TRBJ2-7; possibly TRBD1 for D (5 bases). V lost 4 bases and J lost 7, with 20 bases in between. Germline CDR1 SGHTA, CDR2 FQGNSA. The CDR3 covers 15 residues. This CDR3 is CASSWGQSGGREQYF. The CDR3, as DNA: TGTGCCAGCAGCTGGGGCCAGTCCGGCGGAAGGGAGCAGTACTTC.

Written as DNA, the CDR3 is TGTGCCAGCAGCGTAGTCCCTAGCGGGAGGGATACGCAGTATTTT. Translation gives CASSVVPSGRDTQYF. The chain uses TRBV9 and TRBJ2-3, with 11 bases identical to TRBD2. Germline loops: CDR1 SGDLS, CDR2 YYNGEE. CDR3 size: 15 residues. V trimming: 0 bases; J trimming: 6 bases; junction bases outside the gene matches: 3.

V and J are TRBV6-5 and TRBJ2-6; 9 nucleotides align to TRBD1. Germline values: CDR1 MNHEY, CDR2 SVGAGI. The V segment lost 4 bases and the J segment 1 base; nucleotides outside the gene matches: 8. The CDR3 consists of 18 residues. The DNA for the CDR3 is TGTGCCAGCAGTTCCCGGACAGGGGTTGGGTCTGGGGCCAACGTCCTGACTTTC. Translated, it gives CASSSRTGVGSGANVLTF.

The chain joins TRBV7-2 to TRBJ2-1; 9 nucleotides agree with TRBD1. Germline values: CDR1 SGHTA, CDR2 FQGNSA. The V and J ends lost 5 bases and 10 bases, in that order; junction bases with no gene match: 15. This CDR3 is built from 16 residues. DNA of the CDR3: TGTGCCAGCAGCGCAGTGACAGGGGGGGGGTTTGGGGAGCAGTTCTTC. It is translated as CASSAVTGGGFGEQFF.

This clonotype has at least ten counts. CDR3 residues: CASSWSWDRSNQPQHF. The CDR3 region has the DNA TGTGCCAGCAGCTGGTCCTGGGACCGTAGCAATCAGCCCCAGCATTTT. J is TRBJ1-5 and V is TRBV27; TRBD1 is a possible D gene (5 bases). V was shortened by 6 bases and J by 0 bases, with 15 bases between the two germline ends. CDR3 length equals 16 residues. The germline gives CDR1 MNHEY, CDR2 SMNVEV (reference sequence).

The chain links TRBV7-2 to TRBJ1-5; no definite D call. Germline V gene data show CDR1 as SGHTA and CDR2 as FQGNSA. The V and J ends lost 1 base and 6 bases respectively, with 10 bases between them. This CDR3 is built from 14 residues. CDR3 DNA sequence: TGTGCCAGCAGCTTAGTCGGGGTTCGTCAGCCCCAGCATTTT. This encodes CASSLVGVRQPQHF. Based on the CDR3 plus reference TRBV7-2 and TRBJ1-5, the full variable domain is GAGVSQSPSNKVTEKGKDVELRCDPISGHTALYWYRQSLGQGLEFLIYFQGNSAPDKSGLPSDRFSAERTGGSVSTLTIQRTQQEDSAVYLCASSLVGVRQPQHFGDGTRLSIL.

The chain recombines TRBV12-3 or TRBV12-4 with TRBJ2-1, with D possibly being TRBD2 (6 bases). The CDR3 is 17 amino acids. Trimming removed 8 bases at V and 3 bases at J, with 23 bases between. CDR3 protein: CASLPSAGRAYYNEQFF. DNA for the CDR3: TGTGCCAGCTTACCTTCAGCGGGCAGGGCTTACTACAATGAGCAGTTCTTC.

This chain links TRBV2 with TRBJ1-1; 7 nucleotides agree with TRBD1. There are 14 residues in the CDR3. The germline gives CDR1 SNHLY, CDR2 FYNNEI. The J segment lost 0 bases and the V segment lost 6 bases, leaving 4 bases of the junction unmatched. The DNA for the CDR3 is TGTGCCAGCAGCATGGGACAGCTGAACACTGAAGCTTTCTTT. Its protein product is CASSMGQLNTEAFF.

The chain combines TRBV7-2 with TRBJ1-2; no clear D gene. Germline CDR1 and CDR2: SGHTA and FQGNSA. V was cut by 5 bases and J by 7 bases, with 14 bases left in between. The CDR3 length is 13 residues. CDR3 sequence (DNA): TGTGCCAGCAGCCAAAAGGACGGAGGTGGCTACACCTTC. Amino acid sequence: CASSQKDGGGYTF.

The table lists this clonotype with a few counts. The rearrangement joins TRBV5-1 to TRBJ2-5; D is unclear. CDR1 and CDR2 from the germline V gene are SGHRS and YFSETQ. CDR3 length equals 14 residues. V was pared by 2 bases and J by 0 bases, with 8 bases between. The CDR3 DNA is TGCGCCAGCAGCTTTTTGGGGAACCAAGAGACCCAGTACTTC. This encodes CASSFLGNQETQYF.

This clonotype turned up a few times. CDR3 loop: CASSRARLAGFTDTQYF. CDR3 nucleotides: TGTGCCAGCAGCCGGGCAAGACTAGCGGGATTCACAGATACGCAGTATTTT. The chain couples TRBV7-2 to TRBJ2-3; TRBD2 matches at 11 bases. Germline CDR1 is SGHTA and CDR2 is FQGNSA. The length of the CDR3 is 17 residues. V shed 5 bases and J 2 bases; nucleotides not matched to a gene: 9.